This T cell receptor beta chain was found in a study of blood T cells in healthy people across ages. V lost 5 bases and J lost 1, with 14 bases in between. This CDR3 has 15 amino acids. Germline V gives CDR1 MGHRA, CDR2 YSYEKL. Then a second PCR, running about 6 to 11 cycles, was carried out with a sample-barcoded 5' primer and a J-beta primer mix. MiXCR, applied by TCRdb to the 5' RACE reads, yields one record per CDR3 protein. The data contain about 1.4 million distinct CDR3 sequences, almost 60% of them singletons. Comments on this clonotype: The antigen is unknown.

Study-level points and caveats: Researchers report that TCR beta diversity correlated strongly with naive T cell percentage. The lack of PBMC sorting stopped any conclusive naive versus antigen-experienced comparison. Higher diversity and more naive CD4+ cells were features of long-lived donors, compared to aged donors.

The sequencing sample was made of blood. The chain recombines TRBV4-1 with TRBJ2-5, with D possibly TRBD1 on 6 matching bases. This receptor was identified in a man aged 18 to 29 in good health. DNA for the CDR3: TGCGCCAGCAGCGAAGTAGGGGGTCGCCAAGAGACCCAGTACTTC. This sequence encodes CASSEVGGRQETQYF.